This TCR beta chain stems from a study of blood T cells in healthy people across ages. Regarding the study as a whole: A strong correlation was seen between TCR beta diversity and naive T cell percentage. Naive and antigen-experienced cells could not be conclusively compared, given unsorted PBMCs. While age rose, TCR beta diversity per million T cells dropped in a roughly linear way. Unknown CMV status may confound age-related changes in expanded clones.

Notes on this clonotype: Its antigen is unknown.

Germline lookup yields CDR1 SEHNR and CDR2 FQNEAQ (reference sequence). CDR3 size: 13 residues. The ends were cut back, 7 bases at V and 5 bases at J, with 12 bases in the middle. A second roughly 6 to 12 cycle PCR used barcoded and J-beta primers. TCRdb re-analysed the 5' RACE reads in MiXCR, keeping a single row per CDR3 protein. The sample carries 1.5 million or so distinct CDR3 sequences, 42% recorded once. The TCR originated in a woman younger than 35 in good health. The sequenced sample consisted of blood. This chain connects TRBV7-9 to TRBJ2-1; the D gene is possibly TRBD1 (5 bases). The CDR3 is CASMGPLNNEQFF. CDR3 DNA sequence: TGTGCCAGCATGGGGCCGTTGAACAATGAGCAGTTCTTC.